This is a list of T cell receptor beta chains from one sample in a study of cytomegalovirus exposure and HLA in healthy donors. Generated by immunoSEQ multiplex PCR, the TCRdb table keeps only in-frame clones and is missing some. The table lists approximately 170,000 clones, 91% of them singletons, with about 3% in the top ten. Sequenced material: PBMCs. The receptors shown here come from a woman aged 18-29 years in good health and CMV-seropositive. Both conserved end residues are part of each CDR3. D genes are given only for firm matches. A row's size may be missing; if present it is once, few, many or a size class.

d_gene	abundance	v_gene	j_gene	CDR3aa	CDR3nt
TRBD2	.	TRBV12-5	TRBJ2-7	CASGSSGLAGPLGDEQYF	TGTGCTAGTGGATCTTCCGGACTAGCGGGGCCATTGGGGGACGAGCAGTACTTC
.	few	TRBV28	TRBJ1-2	CASSLYPDQREPTYGYTF	TGTGCCAGCAGTTTATACCCTGACCAAAGGGAGCCCACCTATGGCTACACCTTC
.	.	TRBV27	TRBJ2-3	CASKPGSTDTQYF	TGTGCCAGCAAGCCCGGGAGCACAGATACGCAGTATTTT
.	.	TRBV21-1	TRBJ2-7	CASRSGEQYF	TGTGCCAGCAGATCCGGCGAGCAGTACTTC
.	.	TRBV7-9	TRBJ1-2	CASSLGGDAYTF	TGTGCCAGCAGCTTAGGGGGCGATGCCTACACCTTC
.	.	TRBV18	TRBJ2-7	CASSPRLGGSSYEQYF	TGTGCCAGCTCACCACGTCTCGGGGGAAGCTCCTACGAGCAGTACTTC
TRBD1	.	TRBV5-6	TRBJ2-3	CASSPTGSFTDTQYF	TGTGCCAGCAGTCCGACAGGGAGCTTCACAGATACGCAGTATTTT
TRBD1	.	TRBV28	TRBJ1-1	CASIVGGLDTEAFF	TGTGCCAGCATAGTAGGGGGCTTAGACACTGAAGCTTTCTTT
TRBD2	.	TRBV5-1	TRBJ2-3	CASSLSGGGDTQYF	TGCGCCAGCAGCCTAAGCGGGGGAGGGGATACGCAGTATTTT
TRBD1	.	TRBV6-5	TRBJ2-7	CASTKGTGSYEQYF	TGTGCCAGCACCAAAGGGACAGGGTCCTACGAGCAGTACTTC
.	.	TRBV6-4	TRBJ2-2	CASSAGTSETGELFF	TGTGCCAGCAGCGCCGGGACTTCCGAAACCGGGGAGCTGTTTTTT
.	.	TRBV4-1	TRBJ1-2	CASSQDLQVSTF	TGCGCCAGCAGCCAAGATCTGCAGGTATCCACCTTC
.	.	TRBV14	TRBJ2-1	CASSQEAGDTYNEQFF	TGTGCCAGCAGCCAAGAAGCAGGGGACACCTACAATGAGCAGTTCTTC
TRBD1	.	TRBV5-6	TRBJ2-2	CASSWGTGHTGELFF	TGTGCCAGCAGCTGGGGGACAGGGCACACCGGGGAGCTGTTTTTT
.	once	TRBV7-8	TRBJ1-2	CASSLGTGNYGYTF	TGTGCCAGCAGCTTGGGCACAGGTAACTATGGCTACACCTTC
.	.	TRBV6-5	TRBJ2-7	CASSLQRGIYEQYF	TGTGCCAGCAGTCTCCAGAGGGGGATCTACGAGCAGTACTTC
.	.	TRBV4-1	TRBJ2-1	CASSQDRSVEQFF	TGCGCCAGCAGCCAAGATCGTTCCGTTGAGCAGTTCTTC
TRBD1	.	TRBV5-1	TRBJ2-3	CASSSLRQGTDTQYF	TGCGCCAGCAGCTCCCTACGACAGGGGACAGATACGCAGTATTTT
TRBD2	once	TRBV19	TRBJ2-4	CASTLAPGLAGGPLLAKNIQYF	TGTGCCAGTACCCTCGCTCCGGGACTAGCGGGGGGTCCCCTTTTGGCCAAAAACATTCAGTACTTC
.	.	TRBV19	TRBJ1-5	CASTPEGNQPQHF	TGTGCCAGTACCCCAGAAGGCAATCAGCCCCAGCATTTT
.	.	TRBV6-1	TRBJ1-2	CASNHRAGGYGYTF	TGTGCCAGCAACCACAGGGCGGGGGGCTATGGCTACACCTTC
TRBD1	.	TRBV4-1	TRBJ1-4	CASSPIDIDRGRGEKLFF	TGCGCCAGCAGCCCCATTGATATTGACAGGGGGCGCGGGGAAAAACTGTTTTTT
.	once	TRBV4-1	TRBJ2-3	CASDNRVGFQRDTQYF	TGCGCCAGCGACAACAGGGTAGGGTTCCAGAGAGATACGCAGTATTTT
.	.	TRBV25-1	TRBJ1-4	CASSATVDEKLFF	TGTGCCAGCAGTGCCACAGTCGATGAAAAACTGTTTTTT
TRBD2	.	TRBV7-2	TRBJ2-3	CASSLAGLVGGTTDTQYF	TGTGCCAGCAGCTTAGCGGGGTTGGTGGGAGGGACGACAGATACGCAGTATTTT
TRBD1	.	TRBV7-6	TRBJ2-1	CASSLGPQGYGEQFF	TGTGCCAGCAGCTTAGGCCCACAGGGGTACGGTGAGCAGTTCTTC
TRBD1	.	TRBV30	TRBJ1-1	CAFRDRDRDRAFF	TGTGCCTTCCGGGACAGGGATCGGGACCGGGCTTTCTTT
.	.	TRBV29-1	TRBJ2-3	CSVERSVAADTQYF	TGCAGCGTTGAAAGGTCGGTAGCGGCAGATACGCAGTATTTT
TRBD1	.	TRBV4-1	TRBJ2-3	CASSLGLTGAFTDTQYF	TGCGCCAGCAGCCTCGGATTGACAGGGGCATTCACAGATACGCAGTATTTT
TRBD1	.	TRBV7-2	TRBJ1-3	CASSTRGGQGVGNTIYF	TGTGCCAGCAGCACCCGAGGGGGACAGGGGGTTGGAAACACCATATATTTT
.	.	TRBV7-6	TRBJ2-3	CASSAQTSSSTDTQYF	TGTGCCAGCAGCGCCCAGACTAGTTCTAGCACAGATACGCAGTATTTT
.	.	TRBV7-8	TRBJ1-1	CASSFSGSTEAFF	TGTGCCAGCAGCTTCTCTGGGAGCACTGAAGCTTTCTTT
TRBD2	.	TRBV19	TRBJ2-3	CASSPSGGTDTQYF	TGTGCCAGTAGTCCCAGCGGGGGCACAGATACGCAGTATTTT
.	.	TRBV5-8	TRBJ1-1	CASSLEPPETTEAFF	TGTGCCAGCAGCTTGGAGCCCCCTGAAACCACTGAAGCTTTCTTT
.	.	TRBV4-1	TRBJ1-1	CASSSLAEGTEAFF	TGCGCCAGCAGCTCCCTTGCGGAGGGAACTGAAGCTTTCTTT
TRBD2	.	TRBV19	TRBJ2-7	CASSSGLAGVEQYF	TGTGCCAGTAGTTCGGGACTAGCGGGAGTCGAGCAGTACTTC
TRBD1	.	TRBV7-2	TRBJ1-4	CASSFRGGAGLGVEKLFF	TGTGCCAGCAGCTTCAGAGGGGGCGCGGGGTTAGGGGTCGAAAAACTGTTTTTT
.	.	TRBV28	TRBJ2-3	CASSEGSTDTQYF	TGTGCCAGCAGTGAGGGTAGCACAGATACGCAGTATTTT
.	.	TRBV10-3	TRBJ2-7	CAVQGGTYEQYF	TGTGCCGTACAGGGAGGGACCTACGAGCAGTACTTC
TRBD1	.	TRBV5-1	TRBJ1-1	CASRGTGAGTEAFF	TGCGCCAGCAGAGGGACAGGGGCCGGGACTGAAGCTTTCTTT
TRBD2	.	TRBV19	TRBJ2-3	CASVTSGDREPSTDTQYF	TGTGCCAGTGTAACTAGCGGGGATCGTGAGCCTAGCACAGATACGCAGTATTTT
.	.	TRBV5-1	TRBJ1-6	CASSSEGPSSYNSPLHF	TGCGCCAGCAGCTCGGAGGGCCCGAGCTCCTATAATTCACCCCTCCACTTT
.	.	TRBV2	TRBJ1-1	CASIKRNTEAFF	TGTGCCAGCATAAAGAGGAACACTGAAGCTTTCTTT
.	.	TRBV27	TRBJ2-7	CASSLRPGGRGRF	TGTGCCAGCAGTTTAAGGCCTGGAGGGCGGGGGCGGTTC
TRBD1	.	TRBV7-2	TRBJ1-2	CASSQQTGGRGGYTF	TGTGCCAGCAGCCAGCAGACAGGGGGTCGGGGTGGCTACACCTTC
TRBD2	.	TRBV27	TRBJ2-7	CASQTSGRAYEQYF	TGTGCCAGTCAGACTAGCGGGAGGGCCTACGAGCAGTACTTC
TRBD1	.	TRBV19	TRBJ2-3	CASSDRTGGHTDTQYF	TGTGCCAGTAGTGACCGGACAGGGGGGCATACAGATACGCAGTATTTT
.	.	TRBV4-3	TRBJ2-3	CASSQGAGSGSTDTQYF	TGCGCCAGCAGCCAAGGCGCGGGTAGCGGAAGCACAGATACGCAGTATTTT
.	.	TRBV4-1	TRBJ2-1	CASSQTRGLWDEQFF	TGCGCCAGCAGCCAGACTAGGGGGCTTTGGGATGAGCAGTTCTTC
TRBD1	.	TRBV5-1	TRBJ1-2	CASSRGTGGASYTF	TGCGCCAGCAGCCGGGGGACAGGGGGCGCGAGCTACACCTTC
.	.	TRBV14	TRBJ2-7	CASSYLQGYEQYF	TGTGCCAGCAGCTATTTACAGGGTTACGAGCAGTACTTC
TRBD1	.	TRBV19	TRBJ1-2	CASSRDSANYGYTF	TGTGCCAGTAGTCGGGACAGTGCTAACTATGGCTACACCTTC
TRBD1	.	TRBV18	TRBJ2-3	CASSPIAGTGVTDTQYF	TGTGCCAGCTCACCAATAGCGGGGACAGGGGTTACAGATACGCAGTATTTT
.	.	TRBV10-2	TRBJ1-2	CASSPQNYGYTF	TGCGCCAGCAGCCCACAGAACTATGGCTACACCTTC
TRBD1	.	TRBV7-2	TRBJ1-2	CASSFTGGQDNLGYTF	TGTGCCAGCAGCTTCACAGGGGGACAGGACAACCTCGGCTACACCTTC
.	.	TRBV6-5	TRBJ2-1	CASSYQVASSYNEQFF	TGTGCCAGCAGTTATCAGGTCGCCAGCTCCTACAATGAGCAGTTCTTC
.	.	TRBV28	TRBJ1-2	CASSLPHLDSDYGYTF	TGTGCCAGCAGTTTACCCCATCTCGACAGCGACTATGGCTACACCTTC
.	.	TRBV18	TRBJ2-4	CASSETGAAKNIQYF	TGTGCCAGCTCAGAAACTGGGGCGGCCAAAAACATTCAGTACTTC
TRBD1	.	TRBV6-6	TRBJ2-2	CASTYRGSNTGELFF	TGTGCCAGCACCTACAGGGGGTCGAACACCGGGGAGCTGTTTTTT
TRBD2	.	TRBV6-1	TRBJ2-2	CATLVSGVNTGELFF	TGTGCCACCTTGGTGAGCGGGGTTAACACCGGGGAGCTGTTTTTT